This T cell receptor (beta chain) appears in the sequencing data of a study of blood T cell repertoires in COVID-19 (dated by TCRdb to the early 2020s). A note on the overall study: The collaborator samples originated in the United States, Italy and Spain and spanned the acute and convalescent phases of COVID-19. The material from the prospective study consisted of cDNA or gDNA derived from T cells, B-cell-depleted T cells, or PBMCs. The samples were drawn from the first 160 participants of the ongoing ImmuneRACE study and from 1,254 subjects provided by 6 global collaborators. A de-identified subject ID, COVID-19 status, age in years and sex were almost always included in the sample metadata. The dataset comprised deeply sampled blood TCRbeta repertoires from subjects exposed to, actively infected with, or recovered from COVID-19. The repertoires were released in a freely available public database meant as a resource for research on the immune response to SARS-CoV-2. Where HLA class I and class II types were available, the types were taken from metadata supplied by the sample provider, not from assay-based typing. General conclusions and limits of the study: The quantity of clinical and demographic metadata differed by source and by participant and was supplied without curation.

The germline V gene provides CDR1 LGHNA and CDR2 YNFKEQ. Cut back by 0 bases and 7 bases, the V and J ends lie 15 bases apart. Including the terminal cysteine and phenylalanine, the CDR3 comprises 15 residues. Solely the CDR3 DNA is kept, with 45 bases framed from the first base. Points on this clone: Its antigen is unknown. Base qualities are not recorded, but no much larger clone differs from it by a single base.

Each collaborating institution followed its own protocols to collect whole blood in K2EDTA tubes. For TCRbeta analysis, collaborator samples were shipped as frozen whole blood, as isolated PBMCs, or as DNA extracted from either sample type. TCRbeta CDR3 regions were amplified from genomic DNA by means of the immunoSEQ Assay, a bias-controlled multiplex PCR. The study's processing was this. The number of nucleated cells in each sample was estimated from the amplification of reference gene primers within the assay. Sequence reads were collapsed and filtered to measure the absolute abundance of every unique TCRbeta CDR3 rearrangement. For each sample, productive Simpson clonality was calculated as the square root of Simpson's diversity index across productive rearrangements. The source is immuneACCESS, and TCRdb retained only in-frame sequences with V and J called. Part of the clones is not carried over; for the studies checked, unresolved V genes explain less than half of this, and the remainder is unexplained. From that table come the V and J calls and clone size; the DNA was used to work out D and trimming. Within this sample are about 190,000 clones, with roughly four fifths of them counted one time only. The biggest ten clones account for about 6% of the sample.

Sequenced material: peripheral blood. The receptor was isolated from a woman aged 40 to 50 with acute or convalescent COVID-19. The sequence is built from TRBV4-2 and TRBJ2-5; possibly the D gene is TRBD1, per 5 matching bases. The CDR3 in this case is CASSQERGHKGTQYF. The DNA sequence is TGTGCCAGCAGCCAAGAAAGGGGCCATAAGGGGACCCAGTACTTC.